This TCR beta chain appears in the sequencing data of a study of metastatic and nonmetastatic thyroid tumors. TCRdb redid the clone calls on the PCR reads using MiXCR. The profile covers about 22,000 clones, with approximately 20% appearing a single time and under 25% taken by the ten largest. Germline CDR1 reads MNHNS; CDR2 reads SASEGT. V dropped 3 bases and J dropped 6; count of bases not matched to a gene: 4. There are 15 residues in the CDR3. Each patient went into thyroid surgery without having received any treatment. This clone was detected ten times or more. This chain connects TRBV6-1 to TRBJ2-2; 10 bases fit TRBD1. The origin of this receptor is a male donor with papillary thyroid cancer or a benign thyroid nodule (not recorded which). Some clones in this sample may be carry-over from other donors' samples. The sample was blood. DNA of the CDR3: TGTGCCAGCAGTGATGGGACAGGGGCGTCCGGGGAGCTGTTTTTT. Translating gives CASSDGTGASGELFF.